Included here is one TCR beta chain sequence, with context. RNA was isolated and reverse transcribed to cDNA, the sequencing template. Using immunoSEQ multiplex PCR, the repertoire was profiled, and TCRdb retains in-frame clones only, with some absent. In the table there are some 150,000 clones, 86% of which are singletons. Treatment given: oral pan-JAK inhibitor, 5-10 mg twice daily. The sample is drawn from a study of CD8+ T cells in alopecia areata. About the study: The percentage of affected scalp area served as the score of severity for treated patients.

The ends were cut back, 0 bases at V and 5 bases at J, with 13 bases in the middle. The CDR3 sequence is 15 residues long. Per the germline V gene, CDR1 is MGHDK and CDR2 is SYGVNS. This TCR was recovered from a human donor with alopecia areata. This chain joins TRBV25-1 and TRBJ1-1; D is undetermined. Specimen: CD8+ T cells sorted from blood, collected at week 4, from a patient treated with tofacitinib. The CDR3, as DNA: TGTGCCAGCAGTGAATATTTTACAGAAGAAACTGAAGCTTTCTTT. It specifies CASSEYFTEETEAFF. The variable domain in full, with the rest retrieved from reference TRBV25-1 and TRBJ1-1, is EADIYQTPRYLVIGTGKKITLECSQTMGHDKMYWYQQDPGMELHLIHYSYGVNSTEKGDLSSESTVSRIRTEHFPLTLESARPSHTSQYLCASSEYFTEETEAFFGQGTRLTVV.